The 28 T cell receptor beta chains below all came from one sample that was sequenced in a study of cytomegalovirus exposure and HLA in healthy donors (dated by TCRdb to the late 2010s). Library preparation used the immunoSEQ multiplex PCR assay. The multiplex PCR relied on a mix of 60 forward primers for TCR Vbeta segments and 13 reverse primers for TCR Jbeta segments. TCRdb mirrors the immuneACCESS table, restricted to in-frame sequences. Some clones are absent from its copies; in checked studies, under half trace to an unresolved V gene, and the reason for the others is unknown. Here the sample has 50,000 to 65,000 clones; about four fifths occur a single time. The biggest ten clones account for roughly half of the sample. The sample consisted of PBMCs. These receptors were taken from a man aged 45-65 years in good health and CMV-seropositive.

V usage is TRBV7-9 and J usage is TRBJ1-1; possibly TRBD1 for D (5 bases). The CDR3 has 13 residues. Per germline, CDR1 SEHNR and CDR2 FQNEAQ (reference sequence). CDR3 sequence: CSGSLLEGTEAFF. CDR3 bases: TGTTCCGGCAGCCTACTGGAGGGGACTGAAGCTTTCTTT.

This clone was found once. The rearrangement links TRBV2 to TRBJ2-7, with 7 nucleotides matching TRBD2. The CDR3 is 20 residues long. Germline lookup yields CDR1 SNHLY and CDR2 FYNNEI. The junction had 28 bases not matched to a gene; V was cut back by 8 bases and J by 3 bases. CDR3: CASGHLLRASGLGVGYEQYF. As DNA, the CDR3 is TGTGCCAGCGGTCATCTCCTAAGGGCCTCAGGACTAGGTGTGGGCTACGAGCAGTACTTC. Filled out from reference TRBV2 and TRBJ2-7, the complete variable domain reads EPEVTQTPSHQVTQMGQEVILRCVPISNHLYFYWYRQILGQKVEFLVSFYNNEISEKSEIFDDQFSVERPDGSNFTLKIRSTKLEDSAMYFCASGHLLRASGLGVGYEQYFGPGTRLTVT.

This rearrangement joins TRBV29-1 to TRBJ2-1, with TRBD2 identical over 7 bases. The CDR3 loop spans 16 amino acids. Losses at the gene ends were 0 bases for V and 9 bases for J; bases not matched to a gene: 14. Germline lookup yields CDR1 SQVTM and CDR2 ANQGSEA. In DNA, the CDR3 is TGCAGCGTTGAAGAGCGGGGGACGGGGGAAGAAACTGAGCAGTTCTTC. Amino acids: CSVEERGTGEETEQFF.

The chain uses TRBV4-3 and TRBJ2-6, with D tentatively TRBD2 (5 bases). Germline assignment: CDR1 LGHNA and CDR2 YSLEER. The germline V and J ends were trimmed by 1 base and 2 bases, with 6 bases remaining between them. The CDR3 spans 15 residues. This CDR3 is CASSQAGTGANVLTF. The DNA for the CDR3 is TGCGCCAGCAGCCAAGCCGGGACTGGGGCCAACGTCCTGACTTTC.

This chain links TRBV11-2 with TRBJ1-4; D ambiguous. The CDR3 runs to 12 residues. Looked up from germline, CDR1 is SGHAT and CDR2 is FQNNGV. V was clipped by 2 bases and J by 12 bases, with 10 bases between them. CDR3 DNA sequence: TGTGCCAGCAGCTTATCGGTCGGGGAACTGTTTTTT. Translating it yields CASSLSVGELFF.

On this clone: At one of its ends the junction is not consistent with the germline gene, which may arise from a read error. CDR3 loop: CASREGQGDSGNTIYF. For the CDR3, the DNA is TGTGCCAGCAGGGAAGGACAGGGCGACTCTGGAAACACCATATATTTT. V usage is TRBV6-1 and J usage is TRBJ1-3; 8 nucleotides align to TRBD1. Germline V CDR1 and CDR2: MNHNS, SASEGT. CDR3 length: 16 amino acids.

This clone was counted only a few times. The CDR3 region is CASSVHSIDEQFF. The DNA of the CDR3 is TGTGCCAGCAGCGTCCACTCCATCGATGAGCAGTTCTTC. The chain combines TRBV21-1 with TRBJ2-1; no check of the table's D call, TRBD2, against the DNA was made. TRBV21-1 is designated a pseudogene. The CDR3 has 13 residues.

This clone was recorded a few times. The chain employs TRBV10-3 and TRBJ1-2, with 8 bases matching TRBD1. CDR1 ENHRY and CDR2 SYGVKD come from the germline V gene. The CDR3 extends over 14 amino acids. The V segment lost 3 bases and the J segment 8 bases; nucleotides outside the gene matches: 8. This CDR3 reads CAISEVGQGGGYTF. DNA for the CDR3: TGTGCCATCAGTGAAGTAGGACAGGGAGGCGGCTACACCTTC.

V usage is TRBV6-6 and J usage is TRBJ1-1; no clear D. Per germline, CDR1 MNHNY and CDR2 SVGAGI (reference sequence). The V gene lost 0 bases and the J gene lost 6 bases, with 14 bases spanning the gap. The length of the CDR3 is 15 residues. The CDR3 loop is CASSYSWPGSSEAFF. The CDR3 DNA is TGTGCCAGCAGTTACTCGTGGCCGGGAAGTTCTGAAGCTTTCTTT.

This chain connects TRBV29-1 to TRBJ2-1; 7 nucleotides align to TRBD1. Trimming took 5 bases from V and 15 from J; bases not matched to a gene: 13. The germline V gene encodes CDR1 SQVTM and CDR2 ANQGSEA. The CDR3 has 12 residues. The CDR3 reads CSVYSGGSSRFF. CDR3 nucleotides: TGCAGCGTTTACTCAGGGGGATCCAGCCGGTTCTTC.

The chain uses TRBV7-9 and TRBJ1-2; no clear D. CDR1 and CDR2 from the germline V gene are SEHNR and FQNEAQ (reference sequence). The V and J ends lost 7 bases and 6 bases respectively, with 30 bases between them. The CDR3 totals 18 residues. The CDR3: CASKAGWKGGIIGNGYTF. CDR3 bases: TGTGCCAGCAAAGCTGGATGGAAAGGAGGCATAATCGGTAATGGCTACACCTTC.

The sample holds one count of this clone. V gene TRBV29-1 combines with J gene TRBJ2-6, with D maybe TRBD1 (5 bases). This CDR3 region has 15 residues. CDR1 and CDR2 from the germline V gene are SQVTM and ANQGSEA. V lost 6 bases, J lost 0 bases, and 12 bases lay in between. The CDR3, as DNA: TGCAGCGTCTACCACAGGCACTCTGGGGCCAACGTCCTGACTTTC. It encodes CSVYHRHSGANVLTF.

Comments on this clone: The junction shows a germline mismatch at one end, possibly a read error. The DNA of the CDR3 is TGTGGCAGCAGCTCCCAGGGGCCCAGGTCCTACGAGCAGTTCTTC. Protein product: CGSSSQGPRSYEQFF. The J gene is TRBJ2-7, the V gene TRBV9; possible D gene TRBD1, 6 bases. Judging by the DNA end, TRBJ2-1 fits better; the J call may be wrong. Looked up from germline, CDR1 is SGDLS and CDR2 is YYNGEE. The CDR3 runs to 15 residues.

This clone has a handful of counts. This chain connects TRBV4-2 to TRBJ1-1; 9 positions match TRBD1. The CDR3 loop spans 15 amino acids. Germline V lookup: CDR1 LGHNA, CDR2 YNFKEQ. The ends lost 3 bases at V and 1 base at J; junction bases unmatched: 3. CDR3 region: CASSQAGQGNTEAFF. The CDR3 nucleotides are TGTGCCAGCAGCCAGGCGGGACAGGGGAACACTGAAGCTTTCTTT.

V usage is TRBV2 and J usage is TRBJ2-5; 11 nucleotides match TRBD2. V gave up 6 bases and J gave up 1 base; unmatched junction bases: 7. Germline CDR1 and CDR2: SNHLY and FYNNEI. There are 16 residues in the CDR3. CDR3 loop: CASRFRTSGLQETQYF. The CDR3 DNA reads as TGTGCCAGCAGATTTAGGACTAGCGGGCTCCAAGAGACCCAGTACTTC.

The rearrangement uses TRBV27 and TRBJ2-7, with TRBD1 identical over 12 bases. CDR3 size: 17 residues. V lost 1 base and J lost 3; bases outside the gene matches: 7. Germline V gene sequence: CDR1 MNHEY, CDR2 SMNVEV (reference sequence). The CDR3 nucleotides read TGTGCCAGCAGTTTATTGGGACAGGGGGCTATCAGCTACGAGCAGTACTTC. It codes for CASSLLGQGAISYEQYF.

The chain uses TRBV18 and TRBJ2-3; tentative D call: TRBD2 (6 bases). V lost 1 base, J lost 5 bases, and 7 bases lay in between. This CDR3 is 13 amino acids long. CDR1 is KGHSH, CDR2 LQKENI, per germline. CDR3 DNA: TGTGCCAGCTCACCACTGGGGGGAGATACGCAGTATTTT. It codes for CASSPLGGDTQYF.

This clone was detected only once. As DNA, the CDR3 is TGTGCCAGCAGCCGGACTAGCGGGAGCTCCTACGAGCAGTACTTC. Protein sequence: CASSRTSGSSYEQYF. The chain combines TRBV7-6 with TRBJ2-7; 13 positions match TRBD2. The CDR3 is 15 residues long. J gave up 0 bases and V 5 bases, and 1 base lay outside the gene matches. Germline V gene data show CDR1 as SGHVS and CDR2 as FNYEAQ.

This clone was picked up one time. The V call is TRBV5-1, the J call TRBJ2-2; maybe TRBD1 (7 bases). CDR1 is SGHRS and CDR2 is YFSETQ in the germline V gene. V lost 2 bases, J lost 2 bases, and 13 bases lay in between. This CDR3 is built from 16 residues. The CDR3 region is CASSLRQGGNTGELFF. As DNA, the CDR3 is TGCGCCAGCAGCTTAAGACAGGGAGGCAACACCGGGGAGCTGTTTTTT.

This clone appeared once. The CDR3 sequence: CASSYHRAGANVLTF. The CDR3 DNA reads TGTGCCAGCAGTTACCACCGGGCTGGGGCCAACGTCCTGACTTTC. V is TRBV6-6 and J is TRBJ2-6; no clear D gene. The V gene lost 2 bases and the J gene lost 2 bases, with 7 bases spanning the gap. CDR1 and CDR2 (germline): MNHNY, SVGAGI (reference sequence). The CDR3 is 15 amino acids.

V is TRBV2 and J is TRBJ2-2, with a tentative D call TRBD2 (5 bases). V gave up 2 bases and J gave up 3 bases, with 10 bases separating them. The CDR3 is 15 residues long. Germline CDR1 and CDR2: SNHLY and FYNNEI. The CDR3 coding sequence is TGTGCCAGCAGTGAAACCGGGATTGACACCGGGGAGCTGTTTTTT. Translation: CASSETGIDTGELFF.

The rearrangement joins TRBV7-9 to TRBJ2-5; the D gene is possibly TRBD1 (6 bases). Deletions cut 4 bases from V and 3 bases from J, with 18 bases between. CDR1 SEHNR and CDR2 FQNEAQ come from the germline V gene (reference sequence). This CDR3 is 16 amino acids long. The CDR3 DNA is TGTGCCAGCAGCTCGCCTAGACAGGCAGTTGAAGAGACCCAGTACTTC. Amino acids: CASSSPRQAVEETQYF.

The chain uses TRBV27 and TRBJ2-7; a weak D match, TRBD2 (7 bases). The CDR3 spans 15 residues. The germline V gene has CDR1 MNHEY and CDR2 SMNVEV (reference sequence). The V gene lost 6 bases and the J gene lost 2 bases, with 17 bases spanning the gap. The CDR3 here is CASSAPRGLTYEQYF. CDR3 nucleotide sequence: TGTGCCAGCAGCGCCCCGCGGGGGCTAACCTACGAGCAGTACTTC.

The chain joins TRBV30 to TRBJ1-2, with 7 bases that match TRBD1. CDR1 and CDR2 (germline): GTSNPN, SVGIG (reference sequence). This CDR3 has 13 amino acids. J was trimmed by 6 bases and V by 3 bases; bases with no gene match: 7. The chain's CDR3 is CAWSLTGSDGYTF. For the CDR3, the DNA is TGTGCCTGGAGCCTGACAGGGTCCGATGGCTACACCTTC.

The CDR3 region has the DNA TGTGCCAGCAGTAGTCAAGCGGGGTACGAGCAGTACTTC. Protein product: CASSSQAGYEQYF. This rearrangement joins TRBV6-4 to TRBJ2-7; TRBD2 matches at 7 bases. The V gene's germline CDR1 is MRHNA and CDR2 SNTAGT. Germline trimming cut 5 bases from V and 4 bases from J; bases unmatched to any gene: 5. CDR3 length equals 13 residues.

This clone was seen just once. This chain joins TRBV30 and TRBJ1-2, with TRBD1 as a possible D gene (6 bases). The CDR3 has 14 amino acids. V lost 2 bases, J lost 4 bases, and 14 bases lay in between. Germline loops: CDR1 GTSNPN, CDR2 SVGIG (reference sequence). This CDR3 reads CAWSNRGAAYGYTF. CDR3 sequence (DNA): TGTGCCTGGAGTAATCGGGGGGCGGCCTATGGCTACACCTTC.

The chain joins TRBV6-5 to TRBJ1-5; TRBD1 might be the D (5 bases). The germline V gene has CDR1 MNHEY and CDR2 SVGAGI. The CDR3 length is 16 residues. V was cut by 0 bases and J by 2 bases, with 11 bases left in between. CDR3 DNA sequence: TGTGCCAGCAGTTACTCGGGGCCCCGGGGCAATCAGCCCCAGCATTTT. Translation gives CASSYSGPRGNQPQHF.

The rearrangement uses TRBV2 and TRBJ1-1; 10 nucleotides agree with TRBD1. Trimming cost V 6 bases and J 0 bases; bases outside gene matches: 4. The CDR3 covers 15 residues. The germline gives CDR1 SNHLY, CDR2 FYNNEI. The CDR3 region is CASRGTGAMNTEAFF. The CDR3 coding sequence is TGTGCCAGCAGGGGGACAGGGGCCATGAACACTGAAGCTTTCTTT.